This T cell receptor beta chain was sequenced during a study of blood T cells in healthy people across ages. Study details: Template switching caught about one barcoded beta molecule for each two T cells.

The authors ran a second PCR of roughly 6 to 12 cycles using a sample-barcoded 5' primer and a J-beta primer mix. TCRdb re-derived calls from the 5' RACE reads in MiXCR, one entry per CDR3 protein. The sample lists around 870,000 distinct CDR3 sequences; roughly 26% were seen once. V was cut by 6 bases and J by 2 bases, with 12 bases left in between. The CDR3 has 14 residues. This clonotype has a count of ten or more. The receptor's source is a woman of 80 years or more in good health. Material for sequencing was blood. The chain recombines TRBV12-3 or TRBV12-4 with TRBJ2-3; D is unresolved. The CDR3 sequence: CASRPDLPTDTQYF. The CDR3, as DNA: TGTGCCAGCAGGCCGGATTTACCCACAGATACGCAGTATTTT.